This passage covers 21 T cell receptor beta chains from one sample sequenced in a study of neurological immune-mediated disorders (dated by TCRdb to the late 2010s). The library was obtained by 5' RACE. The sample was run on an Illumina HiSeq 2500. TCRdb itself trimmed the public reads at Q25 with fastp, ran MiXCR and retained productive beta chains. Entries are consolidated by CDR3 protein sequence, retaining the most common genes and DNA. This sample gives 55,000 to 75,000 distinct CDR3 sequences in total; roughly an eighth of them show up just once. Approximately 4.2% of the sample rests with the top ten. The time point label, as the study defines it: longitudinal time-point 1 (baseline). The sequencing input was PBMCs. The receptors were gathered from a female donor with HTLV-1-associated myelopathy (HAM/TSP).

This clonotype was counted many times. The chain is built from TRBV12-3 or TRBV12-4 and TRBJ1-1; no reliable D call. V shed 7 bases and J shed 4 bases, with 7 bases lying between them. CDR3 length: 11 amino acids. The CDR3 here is CASNWGTEAFF. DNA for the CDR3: TGTGCCAGCAACTGGGGCACTGAAGCTTTCTTT.

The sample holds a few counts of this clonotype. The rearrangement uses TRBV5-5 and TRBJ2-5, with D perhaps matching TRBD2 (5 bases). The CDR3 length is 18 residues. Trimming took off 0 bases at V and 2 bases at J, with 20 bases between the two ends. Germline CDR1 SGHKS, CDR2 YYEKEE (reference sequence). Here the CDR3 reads CASSLEPGREGDQETQYF. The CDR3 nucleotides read TGTGCCAGCAGCTTGGAACCGGGGAGAGAAGGTGATCAAGAGACCCAGTACTTC.

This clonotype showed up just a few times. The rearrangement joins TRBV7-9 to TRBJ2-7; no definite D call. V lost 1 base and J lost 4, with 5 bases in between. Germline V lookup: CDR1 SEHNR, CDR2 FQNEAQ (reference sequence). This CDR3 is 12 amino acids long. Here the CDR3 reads CASSLEAYEQYF. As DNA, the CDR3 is TGTGCCAGCAGCTTAGAGGCGTACGAGCAGTACTTC.

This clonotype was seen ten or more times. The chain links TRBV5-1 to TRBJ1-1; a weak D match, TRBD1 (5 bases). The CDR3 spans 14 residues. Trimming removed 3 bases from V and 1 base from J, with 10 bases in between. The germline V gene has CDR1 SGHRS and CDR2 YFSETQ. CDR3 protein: CASSSGGGNTEAFF. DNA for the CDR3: TGCGCCAGCAGCTCGGGTGGGGGGAACACTGAAGCTTTCTTT.

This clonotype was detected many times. The DNA of the CDR3 is TGCGCCAGCAGCCCGGCGAACACTGAAGCTTTCTTT. Amino acids: CASSPANTEAFF. This chain joins TRBV5-1 and TRBJ1-1; D is uncertain. Trimming removed 4 bases from V and 1 base from J, with 5 bases in between. The CDR3 covers 12 residues. Germline values: CDR1 SGHRS, CDR2 YFSETQ.

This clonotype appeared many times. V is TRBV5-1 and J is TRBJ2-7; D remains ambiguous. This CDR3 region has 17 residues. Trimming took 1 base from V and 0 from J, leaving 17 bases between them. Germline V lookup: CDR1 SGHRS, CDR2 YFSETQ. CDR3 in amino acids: CASSLSPEARSSYEQYF. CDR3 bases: TGCGCCAGCAGCTTGTCACCTGAAGCCCGGAGCTCCTACGAGCAGTACTTC.

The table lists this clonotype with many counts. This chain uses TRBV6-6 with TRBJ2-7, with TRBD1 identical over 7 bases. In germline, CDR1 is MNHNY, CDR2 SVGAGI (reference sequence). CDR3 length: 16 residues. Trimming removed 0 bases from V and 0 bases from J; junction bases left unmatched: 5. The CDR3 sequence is CASSYSGRDSSYEQYF. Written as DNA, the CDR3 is TGTGCCAGCAGTTACTCCGGCCGGGACAGCTCCTACGAGCAGTACTTC.

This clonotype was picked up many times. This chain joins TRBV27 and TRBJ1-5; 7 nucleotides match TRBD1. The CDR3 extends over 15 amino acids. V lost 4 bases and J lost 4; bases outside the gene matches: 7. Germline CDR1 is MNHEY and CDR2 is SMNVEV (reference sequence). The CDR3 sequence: CASSWTRGLNQPQHF. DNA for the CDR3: TGTGCCAGCAGTTGGACCAGGGGGTTAAATCAGCCCCAGCATTTT.

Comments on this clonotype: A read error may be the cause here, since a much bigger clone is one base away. The DNA of the CDR3 is TGTGCCAGGAGCCAACGACAGGGTTGGAACGAGCAGTACTTC. It specifies CARSQRQGWNEQYF. This sequence joins TRBV11-2 and TRBJ2-7, with TRBD1 matching over 7 bases. Germline values: CDR1 SGHAT, CDR2 FQNNGV. CDR3 length equals 14 residues. Trimming at V came to 9 bases and at J to 5 bases, leaving 13 bases not matched to a gene.

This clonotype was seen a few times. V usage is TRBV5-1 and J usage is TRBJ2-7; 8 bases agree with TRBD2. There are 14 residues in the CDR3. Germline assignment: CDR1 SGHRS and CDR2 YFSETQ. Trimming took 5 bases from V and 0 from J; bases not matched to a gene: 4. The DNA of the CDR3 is TGCGCCAGCAGTGTTACTAGCGGCTCCTACGAGCAGTACTTC. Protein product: CASSVTSGSYEQYF.

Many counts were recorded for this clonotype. The CDR3 sequence is CASRQGSYEQYF. The CDR3 bases are TGTGCCAGCAGACAGGGGAGCTACGAGCAGTACTTC. V usage is TRBV28 and J usage is TRBJ2-7, with 7 bases fitting TRBD1. Trimming removed 6 bases from V and 3 bases from J; junction bases left unmatched: 2. Germline CDR1 is MDHEN and CDR2 is SYDVKM. The CDR3 runs 12 residues.

The CDR3 is CASRTGSWNTGELFF. CDR3 in DNA: TGTGCCAGCAGGACAGGGAGTTGGAACACCGGGGAGCTGTTTTTT. The rearrangement links TRBV12-3 or TRBV12-4 to TRBJ2-2, with 7 nucleotides matching TRBD1. The CDR3 is 15 residues long. V trimming: 6 bases; J trimming: 1 base; junction bases outside the gene matches: 5.

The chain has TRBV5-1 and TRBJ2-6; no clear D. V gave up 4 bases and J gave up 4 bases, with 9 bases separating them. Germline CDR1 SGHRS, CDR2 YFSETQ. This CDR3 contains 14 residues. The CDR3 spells CASSRIFGANVLTF. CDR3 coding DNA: TGCGCCAGCAGCCGGATCTTCGGGGCCAACGTCCTGACTTTC. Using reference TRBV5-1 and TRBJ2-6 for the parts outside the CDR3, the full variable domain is KAGVTQTPRYLIKTRGQQVTLSCSPISGHRSVSWYQQTPGQGLQFLFEYFSETQRNKGNFPGRFSGRQFSNSRSEMNVSTLELGDSALYLCASSRIFGANVLTFGAGSRLTVL.

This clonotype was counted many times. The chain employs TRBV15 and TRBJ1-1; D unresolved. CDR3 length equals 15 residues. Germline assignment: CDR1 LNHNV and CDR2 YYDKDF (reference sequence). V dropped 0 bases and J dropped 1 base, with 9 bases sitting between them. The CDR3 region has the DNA TGTGCCACCAGCAGAGATCTTCAGAAGAACACTGAAGCTTTCTTT. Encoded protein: CATSRDLQKNTEAFF. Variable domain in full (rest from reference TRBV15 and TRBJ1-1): DAMVIQNPRYQVTQFGKPVTLSCSQTLNHNVMYWYQQKSSQAPKLLFHYYDKDFNNEADTPDNFQSRRPNTSFCFLDIRSPGLGDTAMYLCATSRDLQKNTEAFFGQGTRLTVV.

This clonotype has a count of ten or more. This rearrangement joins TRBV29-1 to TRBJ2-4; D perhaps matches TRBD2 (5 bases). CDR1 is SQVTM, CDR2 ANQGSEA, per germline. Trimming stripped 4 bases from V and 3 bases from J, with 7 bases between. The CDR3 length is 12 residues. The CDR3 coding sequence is TGCAGCGTTGGTCGGGGCAAAAACATTCAGTACTTC. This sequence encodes CSVGRGKNIQYF. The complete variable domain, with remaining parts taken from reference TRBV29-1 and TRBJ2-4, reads SAVISQKPSRDICQRGTSLTIQCQVDSQVTMMFWYRQQPGQSLTLIATANQGSEATYESGFVIDKFPISRPNLTFSTLTVSNMSPEDSSIYLCSVGRGKNIQYFGAGTRLSVL.

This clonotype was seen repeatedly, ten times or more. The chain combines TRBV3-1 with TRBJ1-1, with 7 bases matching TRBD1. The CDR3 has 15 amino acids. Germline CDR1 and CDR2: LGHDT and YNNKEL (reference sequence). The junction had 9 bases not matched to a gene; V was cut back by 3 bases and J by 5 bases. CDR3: CASSHTDRQGTEAFF. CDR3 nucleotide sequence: TGTGCCAGCAGCCATACCGATCGACAGGGTACTGAAGCTTTCTTT. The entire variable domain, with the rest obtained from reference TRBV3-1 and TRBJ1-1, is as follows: DTAVSQTPKYLVTQMGNDKSIKCEQNLGHDTMYWYKQDSKKFLKIMFSYNNKELIINETVPNRFSPKSPDKAHLNLHINSLELGDSAVYFCASSHTDRQGTEAFFGQGTRLTVV.

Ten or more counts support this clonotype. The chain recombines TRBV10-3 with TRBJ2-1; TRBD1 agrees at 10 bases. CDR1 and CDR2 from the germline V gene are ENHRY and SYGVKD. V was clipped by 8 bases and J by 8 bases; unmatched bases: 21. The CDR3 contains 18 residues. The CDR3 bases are TGTGCCATCTCTCTGAGCTTACTCCGGGACAGGGGAACAGATGAGCAGTTCTTC. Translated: CAISLSLLRDRGTDEQFF.

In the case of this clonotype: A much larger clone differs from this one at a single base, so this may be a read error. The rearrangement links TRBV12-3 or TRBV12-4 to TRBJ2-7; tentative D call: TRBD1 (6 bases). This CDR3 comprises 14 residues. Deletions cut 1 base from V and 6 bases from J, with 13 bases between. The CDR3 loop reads CASSLVGTWSEQYF. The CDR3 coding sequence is TGTGCCAGCAGTTTAGTCGGGACATGGTCCGAGCAGTACTTC.

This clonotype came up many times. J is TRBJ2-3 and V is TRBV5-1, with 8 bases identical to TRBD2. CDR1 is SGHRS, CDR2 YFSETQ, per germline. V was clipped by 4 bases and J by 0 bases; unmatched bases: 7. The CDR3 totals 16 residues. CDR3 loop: CASSLGVAGSTDTQYF. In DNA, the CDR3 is TGCGCCAGCAGCCTGGGAGTAGCGGGGAGCACAGATACGCAGTATTTT.

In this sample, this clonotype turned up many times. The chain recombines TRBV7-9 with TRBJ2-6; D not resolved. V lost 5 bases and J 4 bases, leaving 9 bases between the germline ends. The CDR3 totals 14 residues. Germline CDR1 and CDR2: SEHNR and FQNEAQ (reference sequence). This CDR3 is CASSNSWGANVLTF. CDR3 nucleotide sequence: TGTGCCAGCAGCAACTCCTGGGGGGCCAACGTCCTGACTTTC.

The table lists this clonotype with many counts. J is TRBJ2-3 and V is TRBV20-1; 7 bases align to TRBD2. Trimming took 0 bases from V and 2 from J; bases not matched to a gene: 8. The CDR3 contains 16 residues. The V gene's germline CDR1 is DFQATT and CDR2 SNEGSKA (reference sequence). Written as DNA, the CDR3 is TGCAGTGCTAGAGATCTAGCGGCCTCGCACACAGATACGCAGTATTTT. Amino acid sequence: CSARDLAASHTDTQYF.